This T cell receptor beta chain was recovered during a study of OX40 agonist ivuxolimab in advanced cancers. Study overall: With a range of roughly 20 to 80, age averaged approximately 60 years, and about 82% were male. Earlier anti-PD-1, anti-PD-L1 or anti-CTLA-4 therapy was permitted; over 35% had received some.

CDR1 and CDR2 (germline): SGHTA, FQGTGA. V was shortened by 8 bases and J by 0 bases, with 11 bases between the two germline ends. The CDR3 covers 14 residues. Sequencing was performed with immunoSEQ multiplex PCR; in TCRdb, only in-frame clones are kept and a portion is missing. The sample lists 100,000 to 140,000 clones, approximately 90% occurring once. The sequence was collected from an adult with an advanced solid tumor such as melanoma, head and neck, liver or kidney cancer. The sequenced sample was CD4+ or CD8+ T cells sorted from blood, obtained in a trial of the OX40 agonist ivuxolimab. The chain combines TRBV7-3 with TRBJ1-3; D perhaps matches TRBD1 (6 bases). CDR3 DNA: TGTGCCAGCGCGCGGGGGCCCTCTGGAAACACCATATATTTT. This translates into CASARGPSGNTIYF. Variable domain in full (rest from reference TRBV7-3 and TRBJ1-3): GAGVSQTPSNKVTEKGKYVELRCDPISGHTALYWYRQSLGQGPEFLIYFQGTGAADDSGLPNDRFFAVRPEGSVSTLKIQRTERGDSAVYLCASARGPSGNTIYFGEGSWLTVV.